The T cell receptor beta chain described here comes from a study of T cells in Graves' hyperthyroidism and ophthalmopathy. General observations from the study: Ophthalmopathy, as predicted by the model, came a median around 6 months after the prediction.

This clonotype was picked up many times. Its matching antigen is unknown. Amplification of TCR beta CDR3 regions used RNA as the template. The TCR CDR3 was amplified in a first-round RT-PCR using the HTBI primer set. TCRdb re-called the multiplex PCR reads through MiXCR, storing one row per CDR3 protein. The data contain about 380,000 distinct CDR3 sequences, approximately 14% of them singletons. This CDR3 comprises 14 residues. CDR1 and CDR2 (germline): GTSNPN, SVGIG (reference sequence). V dropped 0 bases and J dropped 1 base, with 10 bases sitting between them. The specimen was blood. This clonotype originated in a young woman with Graves' ophthalmopathy. The chain is built from TRBV30 and TRBJ2-7; possibly TRBD1 for D (6 bases). CDR3 amino acids: CAWSVGDISYEQYF. CDR3 nucleotide sequence: TGTGCCTGGAGTGTAGGGGACATATCCTACGAGCAGTACTTC. Drawing the rest from reference TRBV30 and TRBJ2-7, the complete variable domain is SQTIHQWPATLVQPVGSPLSLECTVEGTSNPNLYWYRQAAGRGLQLLFYSVGIGQISSEVPQNLSASRPQDRQFILSSKKLLLSDSGFYLCAWSVGDISYEQYFGPGTRLTVT.